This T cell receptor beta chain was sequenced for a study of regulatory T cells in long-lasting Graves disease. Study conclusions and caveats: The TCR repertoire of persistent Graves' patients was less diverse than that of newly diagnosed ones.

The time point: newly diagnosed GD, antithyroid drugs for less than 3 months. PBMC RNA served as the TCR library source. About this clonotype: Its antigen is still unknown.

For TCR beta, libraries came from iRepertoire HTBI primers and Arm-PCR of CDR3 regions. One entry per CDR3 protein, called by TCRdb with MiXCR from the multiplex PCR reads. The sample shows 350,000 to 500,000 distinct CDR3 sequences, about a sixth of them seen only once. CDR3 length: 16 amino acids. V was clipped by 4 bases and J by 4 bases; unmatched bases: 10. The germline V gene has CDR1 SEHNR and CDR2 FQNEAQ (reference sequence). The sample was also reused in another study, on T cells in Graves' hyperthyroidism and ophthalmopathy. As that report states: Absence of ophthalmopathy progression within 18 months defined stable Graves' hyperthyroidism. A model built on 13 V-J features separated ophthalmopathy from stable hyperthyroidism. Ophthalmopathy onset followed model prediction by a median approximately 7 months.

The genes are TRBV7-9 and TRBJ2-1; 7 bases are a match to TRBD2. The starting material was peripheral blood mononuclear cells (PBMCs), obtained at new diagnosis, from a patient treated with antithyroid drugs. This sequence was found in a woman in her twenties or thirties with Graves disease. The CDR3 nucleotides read TGTGCCAGCAGCTCAACGATGATAGCGGGTTACAATGAGCAGTTCTTC. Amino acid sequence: CASSSTMIAGYNEQFF.